This T cell receptor beta chain was recorded in a study of T and B cells in COVID-19 patients. Study-wide points: Of 2,331 TCR clusters found only in the recovered cohort, a few dozen had low generation probability.

From blood, roughly 250-500 ng of genomic DNA served as TRB template. Multiplex PCR with BIOMED2 TRB-A/B primer pools amplified TRB rearrangements. TCRdb ran MiXCR on the multiplex PCR reads and lists one entry per CDR3 protein. This table holds more than 7,000 distinct CDR3 sequences, over 35% found once. This CDR3 comprises 15 residues. V gave up 8 bases and J gave up 8 bases; unmatched junction bases: 17. Germline V gene data show CDR1 as GTSNPN and CDR2 as SVGIG (reference sequence). This clonotype occurred a few times. Its target is not known. The rearrangement uses TRBV30 and TRBJ1-2, with 10 bases fitting TRBD1. This TCR came from a human donor who had recovered from COVID-19. Sequencing used blood. CDR3 in amino acids: CALTGQGLSWGGYTF. The CDR3, as DNA: TGTGCCCTTACGGGACAGGGGCTCAGCTGGGGAGGCTACACCTTC.